This T cell receptor (beta chain) stems from a study of PD-1 blockade in classical Hodgkin lymphoma. For the study at large: Patients were dosed intravenously with nivolumab at 3 mg/kg every 2 weeks. The study's findings and limits: The CD4+ diversity rise by C4D1 was clearest in complete responders.

Produced via immunoSEQ multiplex PCR; TCRdb's table is partial and in-frame only. The table lists about 31,000 clones, roughly 87% of them singletons, with 2% to 3% in the top ten. The CDR3 covers 15 residues. Germline loops: CDR1 MNHNS, CDR2 SASEGT. J lost 2 bases, V lost 3 bases, and 2 bases had no gene match. Following autologous stem cell transplantation, relapse occurred in every patient, and exposure to brentuximab vedotin varied. Magnetic negative selection was used to purify CD4+ T cells from thawed PBMCs. On this clone: Antigen unknown.

The V gene is TRBV6-1, the J gene TRBJ2-3, with 10 bases matching TRBD1. The material was CD4+ T cells from blood, obtained at baseline. This clonotype was obtained from a human donor with classical Hodgkin lymphoma. DNA of the CDR3: TGTGCCAGCAGTGAGGGACAGGGGTTCACAGATACGCAGTATTTT. Translating gives CASSEGQGFTDTQYF.